These T cell receptor beta chains were read from a single sample in a study of neurological immune-mediated disorders. TCRdb re-called the 5' RACE reads with MiXCR, one entry per CDR3 protein. The sample has tens of thousands of distinct CDR3 sequences, 4% seen once. Sequences were obtained from CD4+ T cells from blood. The receptors derive from a woman aged 35 to 49 with multiple sclerosis. The CDR3 runs from the conserved cysteine through the conserved F or W. The order of the fields is D gene, J gene, V gene, clone size, CDR3 protein, CDR3 DNA. The D gene is left open where the match is weak. Expanded clones are given a class, and other clones once, few, many or no size at all.

d_gene: TRBD1; j_gene: TRBJ2-5; v_gene: TRBV5-1; abundance: many; CDR3aa: CASSNQGAGETQYF; CDR3nt: TGCGCCAGCAGCAACCAGGGGGCTGGAGAGACCCAGTACTTC
d_gene: -; j_gene: TRBJ2-2; v_gene: TRBV20-1; abundance: many; CDR3aa: CSASLGGPNTGELFF; CDR3nt: TGCAGTGCTTCTTTGGGGGGCCCGAACACCGGGGAGCTGTTTTTT
d_gene: -; j_gene: TRBJ2-5; v_gene: TRBV5-1; abundance: many; CDR3aa: CASSFTGTKRETQYF; CDR3nt: TGCGCCAGCAGTTTCACAGGGACCAAAAGGGAGACCCAGTACTTC
d_gene: -; j_gene: TRBJ2-5; v_gene: TRBV5-1; abundance: many; CDR3aa: CASSFRFQETQYF; CDR3nt: TGCGCCAGCAGCTTCCGATTCCAAGAGACCCAGTACTTC
d_gene: -; j_gene: TRBJ1-2; v_gene: TRBV20-1; abundance: many; CDR3aa: CSAATVNYGYTF; CDR3nt: TGCAGTGCCGCGACAGTTAACTATGGCTACACCTTC
d_gene: -; j_gene: TRBJ2-6; v_gene: TRBV24-1; abundance: many; CDR3aa: CATSWNSGANVLTF; CDR3nt: TGTGCCACCAGTTGGAACTCTGGGGCCAACGTCCTGACTTTC
d_gene: TRBD2; j_gene: TRBJ2-1; v_gene: TRBV20-1; abundance: many; CDR3aa: CSARTSGGPGEQFF; CDR3nt: TGCAGTGCTAGGACTAGCGGGGGCCCGGGTGAGCAGTTCTTC
d_gene: -; j_gene: TRBJ2-3; v_gene: TRBV6-4; abundance: -; CDR3aa: CASSDSAGLGADTQYF; CDR3nt: TGTGCCAGCAGTGACTCGGCAGGGCTTGGGGCAGATACGCAGTATTTT
d_gene: -; j_gene: TRBJ1-1; v_gene: TRBV6-4; abundance: many; CDR3aa: CASREDRLAGTEAFF; CDR3nt: TGTGCCAGCAGGGAGGATAGGTTAGCGGGAACTGAAGCTTTCTTT
d_gene: TRBD1; j_gene: TRBJ2-7; v_gene: TRBV29-1; abundance: many; CDR3aa: CSVRSRDRAHEQYF; CDR3nt: TGCAGCGTGAGGAGCCGGGACAGGGCCCACGAGCAGTACTTC
d_gene: TRBD1; j_gene: TRBJ1-2; v_gene: TRBV20-1; abundance: many; CDR3aa: CSARGDRGRDYGYTF; CDR3nt: TGCAGTGCTAGGGGGGACAGGGGGCGTGACTATGGCTACACCTTC
d_gene: -; j_gene: TRBJ1-5; v_gene: TRBV7-2; abundance: many; CDR3aa: CASSLASLQPQHF; CDR3nt: TGTGCCAGCAGCTTAGCATCCCTCCAGCCCCAGCATTTT
d_gene: TRBD2; j_gene: TRBJ2-7; v_gene: TRBV20-1; abundance: many; CDR3aa: CSAKAGGPKYEQYF; CDR3nt: TGCAGCGCGAAAGCGGGGGGCCCCAAATACGAGCAGTACTTC
d_gene: -; j_gene: TRBJ2-5; v_gene: TRBV6-4; abundance: -; CDR3aa: CATPETQYF; CDR3nt: TGTGCCACCCCTGAGACCCAGTACTTC
d_gene: -; j_gene: TRBJ2-1; v_gene: TRBV20-1; abundance: many; CDR3aa: CSARDRGGGGGYNEQFF; CDR3nt: TGCAGTGCTAGAGATAGGGGTGGTGGCGGAGGGTACAATGAGCAGTTCTTC
d_gene: TRBD2; j_gene: TRBJ2-2; v_gene: TRBV9; abundance: many; CDR3aa: CASSVAGREGTGELFF; CDR3nt: TGTGCCAGCAGCGTAGCGGGCAGGGAGGGTACCGGGGAGCTGTTTTTT
d_gene: TRBD1; j_gene: TRBJ1-1; v_gene: TRBV5-1; abundance: many; CDR3aa: CASSWVGTGGLVTEAFF; CDR3nt: TGCGCCAGCAGCTGGGTAGGGACAGGGGGTTTGGTTACTGAAGCTTTCTTT
d_gene: -; j_gene: TRBJ2-1; v_gene: TRBV12-3/TRBV12-4; abundance: many; CDR3aa: CASSQRGEQFF; CDR3nt: TGTGCCAGCAGTCAAAGGGGTGAGCAGTTCTTC
d_gene: -; j_gene: TRBJ1-4; v_gene: TRBV5-1; abundance: many; CDR3aa: CASSSAHLYSEKLFF; CDR3nt: TGCGCCAGCAGCTCAGCCCATCTATACAGCGAAAAACTGTTTTTT
d_gene: -; j_gene: TRBJ2-3; v_gene: TRBV10-3; abundance: many; CDR3aa: CAISESPTDTQYF; CDR3nt: TGTGCCATCAGTGAGTCGCCTACCGATACGCAGTATTTT
d_gene: -; j_gene: TRBJ1-5; v_gene: TRBV9; abundance: many; CDR3aa: CASSRTQTYNQPQHF; CDR3nt: TGTGCCAGCAGCCGGACACAGACTTACAATCAGCCCCAGCATTTT
d_gene: TRBD1; j_gene: TRBJ2-1; v_gene: TRBV5-1; abundance: many; CDR3aa: CASSRDRSYNEQFF; CDR3nt: TGCGCCAGCAGCCGGGACAGATCCTACAATGAGCAGTTCTTC
d_gene: -; j_gene: TRBJ2-2; v_gene: TRBV18; abundance: many; CDR3aa: CASSPKPSGELFF; CDR3nt: TGTGCCAGCTCACCAAAGCCGTCCGGGGAGCTGTTTTTT
d_gene: -; j_gene: TRBJ1-1; v_gene: TRBV5-6; abundance: many; CDR3aa: CASSLGERTERAFF; CDR3nt: TGTGCCAGCAGCTTGGGGGAGCGGACAGAACGAGCTTTCTTT
d_gene: TRBD1; j_gene: TRBJ2-3; v_gene: TRBV2; abundance: many; CDR3aa: CASSDQGGTDTQYF; CDR3nt: TGTGCCAGCAGTGACCAGGGGGGCACAGATACGCAGTATTTT
d_gene: -; j_gene: TRBJ2-7; v_gene: TRBV14; abundance: many; CDR3aa: CASSQDPSGDEQYF; CDR3nt: TGTGCCAGCAGCCAAGATCCGTCGGGGGACGAGCAGTACTTC
d_gene: -; j_gene: TRBJ1-1; v_gene: TRBV5-1; abundance: -; CDR3aa: CASSLVFGANTEAFF; CDR3nt: TGCGCCAGCAGCTTGGTTTTTGGGGCGAACACTGAAGCTTTCTTT
d_gene: -; j_gene: TRBJ1-1; v_gene: TRBV7-3; abundance: many; CDR3aa: CASSSERNTEAFF; CDR3nt: TGTGCCAGCAGCTCCGAGAGGAACACTGAAGCTTTCTTT
d_gene: -; j_gene: TRBJ2-5; v_gene: TRBV5-4; abundance: many; CDR3aa: CASSPKGRSQETQYF; CDR3nt: TGTGCCAGCAGCCCAAAGGGTCGTAGTCAAGAGACCCAGTACTTC
d_gene: -; j_gene: TRBJ2-5; v_gene: TRBV2; abundance: many; CDR3aa: CASSEGRETQYF; CDR3nt: TGTGCCAGCAGTGAGGGGCGAGAGACCCAGTACTTC
d_gene: -; j_gene: TRBJ1-4; v_gene: TRBV5-1; abundance: many; CDR3aa: CASNVGQSPNEKLFF; CDR3nt: TGCGCCAGCAACGTAGGGCAGAGCCCTAATGAAAAACTGTTTTTT
d_gene: TRBD1; j_gene: TRBJ1-1; v_gene: TRBV18; abundance: many; CDR3aa: CASSPPGGRVNTEAFF; CDR3nt: TGTGCCAGCTCACCCCCAGGGGGTCGGGTGAACACTGAAGCTTTCTTT